This record covers a single T cell receptor beta chain. Its specificity is unknown. No conserved phenylalanine or tryptophan is present at the end of the CDR3, so a read error is the likely explanation. The DNA is omitted, as the CDR3 cannot be located on it reliably, and the CDR3 follows TCRdb's listing. This sample stems from a study of tumor and adjacent non-tumor tissue in lung cancer. In the study overall: Stage I to III disease affected 10 men and about five women aged about 30 to 85. Regarding the study as a whole: Tumor repertoires had a smaller top 100 clone share than normal lung. Significantly higher TCR diversity was found in tumor than normal lung. Patients with more diverse tumor TCRs had worse survival.

The CDR3 spans 14 amino acids, including both terminal residues. Germline CDR1 and CDR2: SGHAT and FQDESV (reference sequence). The library came from three nested PCR rounds adapted from ARM-PCR protocols. TCRdb redid the calling of the multiplex PCR reads with MiXCR, one entry per CDR3 protein. The profile shows about 75,000 distinct CDR3 sequences, around 65% of them singletons. No cell sorting was done before RNA was extracted from the tissue. This non-tumor lung sample came from over 3 cm beyond the tumor edge. The TCR originated in a woman between 50 and 59 years old with non-small cell lung cancer. J is TRBJ2-3 and V is TRBV11-1; TRBD1 is the table's D call, not checked against the DNA. Sequenced input: distant non-tumor lung tissue. CDR3 in amino acids: CASSLATGTDTQHY.